This is a list of T cell receptor beta chains from one sample in a study of T cells after yellow fever vaccination. In TCRdb, the 5' RACE reads were re-called with MiXCR into one record per CDR3 protein. The data contain 120,000 or so distinct CDR3 sequences, around 15% of them singletons. The specimen was CD8+ T cells sorted from PBMCs, collected 5 days after the yellow fever booster vaccination. These receptors were collected from a man between 18 and 35 years old who received the YFV17D yellow fever vaccine. Each CDR3 is given with its conserved first and last residue. The D gene is left open where the match is weak. Only part of the rows carry a size: once, few, many, or a class if the clone is expanded.

TRBJ2-3 | TRBV7-9 | few | TRBD1 | CASSFPGQHATDTQYF | TGTGCCAGCAGCTTCCCGGGACAGCACGCCACAGATACGCAGTATTTT
TRBJ1-5 | TRBV7-6 | few | TRBD1 | CASSLAVGTGGDSNQPQHF | TGTGCCAGCAGCTTAGCGGTGGGGACAGGGGGAGATAGCAATCAGCCCCAGCATTTT
TRBJ2-5 | TRBV12-3/TRBV12-4 | few | - | CASSFRGLSQETQYF | TGTGCCAGCAGTTTTCGGGGGCTCTCCCAAGAGACCCAGTACTTC
TRBJ2-1 | TRBV4-1 | - | TRBD2 | CASSPLAGVSYNEQFF | TGCGCCAGCAGCCCTCTAGCGGGGGTCTCCTACAATGAGCAGTTCTTC
TRBJ2-2 | TRBV9 | - | TRBD1 | CASSVGPGTANTGELFF | TGTGCCAGCAGCGTAGGCCCCGGGACAGCGAACACCGGGGAGCTGTTTTTT
TRBJ1-1 | TRBV5-1 | - | - | CASSPGRPNTEAFF | TGCGCCAGCAGCCCGGGACGGCCGAACACTGAAGCTTTCTTT
TRBJ2-1 | TRBV7-8 | - | - | CASSSLTREQFF | TGTGCCAGCAGCTCCTTAACCCGGGAGCAGTTCTTC
TRBJ2-7 | TRBV7-9 | - | TRBD2 | CASSIPGLAGANEQYF | TGTGCCAGCAGCATACCGGGACTAGCGGGGGCCAACGAGCAGTACTTC
TRBJ2-3 | TRBV28 | few | TRBD2 | CASSILAVTDTQYF | TGTGCCAGCAGTATACTAGCGGTCACAGATACGCAGTATTTT
TRBJ1-6 | TRBV20-1 | - | TRBD1 | CSARDLEGQGSSPLHF | TGCAGTGCTAGAGATCTTGAGGGACAGGGAAGCTCACCCCTCCACTTT
TRBJ1-5 | TRBV12-3/TRBV12-4 | - | TRBD1 | CASSPGQGLQPQHF | TGTGCCAGCAGTCCGGGACAGGGTTTACAGCCCCAGCATTTT
TRBJ1-1 | TRBV7-9 | - | - | CASSSSRSGHTEAFF | TGTGCCAGCAGCTCCTCGAGGTCGGGGCACACTGAAGCTTTCTTT